The clone carrying this T cell receptor beta chain has a handful of counts. Its antigen remains unknown. Genomic DNA of each subset was evenly split across several immunoSEQ plates. As handled by the study authors: Filtering differed because ImmunoSEQ produced junction-only sequences that carried no quality scores. Sequencing was performed with immunoSEQ multiplex PCR; in TCRdb, only in-frame clones are kept and a portion is missing. V and J calls and clone size are given by that table; D and trimming were obtained from the DNA. Among about 470,000 clones listed, around 79% were seen once. The sample originates from a study of shared clonotypes between healthy human individuals. Overall study results and limits: In this cohort, only blood was sampled, and tissue repertoires likely differ.

From germline, CDR1 is MNHNS and CDR2 SASEGT. This CDR3 is 14 amino acids long. Trimming removed 6 bases from V and 0 bases from J, with 9 bases in between. This TCR was sampled from a woman aged 40 to 50 in good health. Some clones in this sample may be carry-over from other donors' samples. The chain carries TRBV6-1 and TRBJ1-3, with TRBD1 as a possible D gene (6 bases). Sequenced material: PBMCs. CDR3 protein: CASRQGGSGNTIYF. CDR3 DNA sequence: TGTGCCAGCAGACAGGGCGGCTCTGGAAACACCATATATTTT.